This T cell receptor beta chain was sequenced for a study of shared clonotypes between healthy human individuals. Over several immunoSEQ plates, each subset's genomic DNA was distributed in even portions. Here immunoSEQ multiplex PCR was the method, and the copy in TCRdb shows in-frame clones only, minus some. The sample yields fewer than 2.5 million clones, roughly 93% seen once. There are 15 residues in the CDR3. The V end was cut by 6 bases, the J end by 1 base, with 15 bases between. Germline V gene lookup returns CDR1 MDHEN and CDR2 SYDVKM. The sample consisted of naive CD4+ T cells from PBMCs. The subset: CD45RA+ positively selected. The chain couples TRBV28 to TRBJ1-1, with a weak D call TRBD1 (5 bases). The receptor's source is a young man in good health. Some clones in this sample may be carry-over from other donors' samples. As DNA, the CDR3 is TGTGCCAGCAGCCCCCCCGGGACCCAGAACACTGAAGCTTTCTTT. As protein: CASSPPGTQNTEAFF.